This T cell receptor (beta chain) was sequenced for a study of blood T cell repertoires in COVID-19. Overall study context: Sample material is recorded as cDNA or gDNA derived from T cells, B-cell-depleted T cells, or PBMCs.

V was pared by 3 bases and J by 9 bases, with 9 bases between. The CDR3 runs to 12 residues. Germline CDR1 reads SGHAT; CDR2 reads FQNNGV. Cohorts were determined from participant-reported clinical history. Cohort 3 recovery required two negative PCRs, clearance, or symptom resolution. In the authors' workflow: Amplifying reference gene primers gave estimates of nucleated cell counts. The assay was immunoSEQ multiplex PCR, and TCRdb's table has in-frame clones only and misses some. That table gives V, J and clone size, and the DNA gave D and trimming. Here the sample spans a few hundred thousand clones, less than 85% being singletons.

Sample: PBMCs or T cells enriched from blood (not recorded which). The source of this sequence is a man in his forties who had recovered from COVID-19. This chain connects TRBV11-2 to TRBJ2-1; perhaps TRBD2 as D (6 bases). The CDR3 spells CASSFKRAEQFF. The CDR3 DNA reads TGTGCCAGCAGCTTCAAGCGGGCTGAGCAGTTCTTC. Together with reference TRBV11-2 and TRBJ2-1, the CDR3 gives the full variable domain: EAGVAQSPRYKIIEKRQSVAFWCNPISGHATLYWYQQILGQGPKLLIQFQNNGVVDDSQLPKDRFSAERLKGVDSTLKIQPAKLEDSAVYLCASSFKRAEQFFGPGTRLTVL.